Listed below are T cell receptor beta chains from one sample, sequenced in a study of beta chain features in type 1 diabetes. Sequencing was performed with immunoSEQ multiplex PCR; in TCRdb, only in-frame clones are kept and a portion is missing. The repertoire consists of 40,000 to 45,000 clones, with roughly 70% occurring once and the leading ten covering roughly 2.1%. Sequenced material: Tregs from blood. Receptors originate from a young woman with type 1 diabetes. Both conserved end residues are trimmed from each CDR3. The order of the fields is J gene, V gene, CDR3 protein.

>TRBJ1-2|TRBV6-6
ASSPPDRAANT
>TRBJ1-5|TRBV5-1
ASSPEGAHSNQPQH
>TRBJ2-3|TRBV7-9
ASSFTGLAVSGDTQY
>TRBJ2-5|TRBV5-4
ASSLGYPTGMAKTQY
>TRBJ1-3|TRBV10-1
ATGQGNTIY
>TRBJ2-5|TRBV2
ASSVPGQKY
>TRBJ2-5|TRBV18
ASSPPALGETQY
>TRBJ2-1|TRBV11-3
ASSDPGQGYNEQF
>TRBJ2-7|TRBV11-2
ASSPTTGGYEQY
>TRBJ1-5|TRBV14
ASSQDRGQRENQPQH
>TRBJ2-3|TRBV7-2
ASSLGLAKTDTQY
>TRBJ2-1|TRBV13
ASSPPPSGRAAPGYEQF
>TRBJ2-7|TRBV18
ASSPGVGGSYEQY
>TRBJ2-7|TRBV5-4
ASTRSGTTGSYEQY
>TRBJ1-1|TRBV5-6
ASRLLGGAFAF
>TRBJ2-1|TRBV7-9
ASSLAAPVDEQF
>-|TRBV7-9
ASSLTGGSYEQY
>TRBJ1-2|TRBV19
ASTYIGHLPYGYT
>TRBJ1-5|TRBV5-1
ASSLQGNQPQH
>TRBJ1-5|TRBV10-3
AISESGDKNQPQH
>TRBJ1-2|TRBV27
ASSHGIDRANYGYT
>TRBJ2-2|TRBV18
ASSLGQTTGELF
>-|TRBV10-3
AIARLAGPGEQY
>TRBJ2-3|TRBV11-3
ASSLNPGGSKY
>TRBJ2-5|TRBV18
ASSRLRQETQY
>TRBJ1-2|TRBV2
ASSELREGTNYGYT
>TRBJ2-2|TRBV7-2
AATGGGTGELF
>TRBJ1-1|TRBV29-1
SVVRPMNTEAF
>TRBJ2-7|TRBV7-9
ASSSHGSGDEQY
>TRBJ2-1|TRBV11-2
ASSLGLAGGYNEQF
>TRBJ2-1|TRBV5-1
ASSFSSLADNEQF
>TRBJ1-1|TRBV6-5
ASSAWGQGDTEAF
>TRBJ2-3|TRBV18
ASSPRTGVPDTQY
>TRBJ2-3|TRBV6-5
ATASLAGLTDTQY
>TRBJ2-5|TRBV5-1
ASSLGTVGVQTQY
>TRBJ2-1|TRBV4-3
ASSQEAGSEQF
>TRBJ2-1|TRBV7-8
ASRGSGASYNEQF
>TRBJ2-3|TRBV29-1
SVESSTDTQY
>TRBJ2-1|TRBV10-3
AIEGNEQF
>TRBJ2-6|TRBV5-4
ASSQAGQGASGANVLT
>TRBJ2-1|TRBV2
ASSDPGQGVGEQF
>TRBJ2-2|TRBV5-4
ASSFGRDTGELF
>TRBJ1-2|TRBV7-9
ASSRAGTGGRYGYT
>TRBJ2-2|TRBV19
ASSMLFHQLAATGELF
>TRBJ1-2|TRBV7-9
ASSLEGVHGYT
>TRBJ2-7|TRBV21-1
ASSKGPSRGSYEQY
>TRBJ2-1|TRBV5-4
ASSLPPGLSRSYNEQF
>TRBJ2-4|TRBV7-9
ASSHAREGIQY
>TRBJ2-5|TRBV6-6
ASSYLDRGETQY
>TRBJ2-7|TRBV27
ASGFTRRPQY
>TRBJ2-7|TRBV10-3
AISGLAGRPYEQY